This note documents a single T cell receptor beta chain sequence. Its cognate antigen is unknown. The data belong to a study of human T cells and chemical hapten exposure. Findings and caveats of the study: Higher patch test scores went with higher counts of PT1 expanded TCRs.

TCRdb re-derived calls from the RACE reads in MiXCR, one entry per CDR3 protein. This sample has approximately 340,000 distinct CDR3 sequences, with 5.5% to 8% found just once. Time point of the sample: patch test 1, 2 weeks after DPC sensitization. Treatment given: therapeutic diphenylcyclopropenone sensitization with weekly scalp DPC. This sample comprised whole blood, obtained in connection with sensitization to the hapten diphenylcyclopropenone (DPC). This receptor was taken from a woman aged 18 to 35 with alopecia areata. Some clones in this sample may be carry-over from other donors' samples.

In DNA form, the CDR3 reads TGTGCCAGCAGTTCCCTCCAGGGAGAGCAGTACTTC. Amino acids: CASSSLQGEQYF. V gene TRBV6-2 or TRBV6-3 combines with J gene TRBJ2-7, with D maybe TRBD1 (5 bases). CDR3 length: 12 residues. V lost 4 bases to trimming and J lost 7 bases, with 11 bases between them. Germline V gene sequence: CDR1 MNHEY, CDR2 SVGEGT.